The 15 T cell receptor beta chains below come from one sample, sequenced in a study of cytomegalovirus exposure and HLA in healthy donors. The primer mix had 60 Vbeta and 13 Jbeta primers. Clones were sequenced by immunoSEQ multiplex PCR, and TCRdb holds only the in-frame ones, with some missing. The sample holds roughly 120,000 clones, under 90% seen once. The specimen was PBMCs. These receptors came from a woman in her thirties in good health and CMV-seronegative.

V usage is TRBV7-2 and J usage is TRBJ1-5; no definite D call. Trimming took 2 bases from V and 2 from J, leaving 7 bases between them. Germline V gives CDR1 SGHTA, CDR2 FQGNSA. This CDR3 is built from 14 residues. The CDR3 reads CASSLRQGNQPQHF. The CDR3 DNA sequence: TGTGCCAGCAGCTTACGGCAGGGCAATCAGCCCCAGCATTTT.

The chain carries TRBV6-4 and TRBJ1-5; 8 bases fit TRBD1. J lost 6 bases, V lost 1 base, and 14 bases had no gene match. Per the germline V gene, CDR1 is MRHNA and CDR2 is SNTAGT. The CDR3 sequence is 18 residues long. The CDR3: CASSDFLWSGGESQPQHF. Written as DNA, the CDR3 is TGTGCCAGCAGTGACTTTCTTTGGTCAGGGGGCGAGAGTCAGCCCCAGCATTTT.

The V call is TRBV18, the J call TRBJ2-7, with 9 bases identical to TRBD1. Per the germline V gene, CDR1 is KGHSH and CDR2 is LQKENI. The CDR3 consists of 17 residues. After removal of 6 bases from V and 2 bases from J, the junction contained 14 bases not matched to a gene. This chain's CDR3 is CASSPVGGTGRPYEQYF. In DNA form, the CDR3 reads TGTGCCAGCTCCCCAGTAGGGGGGACAGGGAGACCCTACGAGCAGTACTTC.

This sequence joins TRBV5-8 and TRBJ1-1; D possibly corresponds to TRBD1 (5 bases). Trimming left V 5 bases short and J 6 bases short, with 11 bases between. CDR1 SGHTS and CDR2 YDEGEE come from the germline V gene. The CDR3 length is 12 residues. CDR3 bases: TGTGCCAGCAGTTTACAGGTAGCTGAAGCTTTCTTT. It is translated as CASSLQVAEAFF.

The chain's CDR3 is CASSRTGTPGADTQYF. DNA of the CDR3: TGTGCCAGCAGCCGAACCGGGACACCTGGAGCAGATACGCAGTATTTT. The chain is built from TRBV7-9 and TRBJ2-3; the D gene is possibly TRBD1 (6 bases). This CDR3 is 16 amino acids long. The germline V gene has CDR1 SEHNR and CDR2 FQNEAQ (reference sequence). V was trimmed by 5 bases and J by 4 bases, leaving 19 bases between them. Full variable domain (remainder filled in from reference TRBV7-9 and TRBJ2-3): DTGVSQNPRHKITKRGQNVTFRCDPISEHNRLYWYRQTLGQGPEFLTYFQNEAQLEKSRLLSDRFSAERPKGSFSTLEIQRTEQGDSAMYLCASSRTGTPGADTQYFGPGTRLTVL.

This clone was observed once. V usage is TRBV5-1 and J usage is TRBJ1-6, with 7 bases lining up with TRBD1. The V and J ends lost 1 base and 7 bases, in that order; junction bases with no gene match: 2. Germline CDR1 is SGHRS and CDR2 is YFSETQ. The CDR3 sequence is 14 residues long. The CDR3 region has the DNA TGCGCCAGCAGCTTGAGGGACAGAAATTCACCCCTCCACTTT. It translates to CASSLRDRNSPLHF.

This clone was recorded only once. The chain carries TRBV4-1 and TRBJ2-7; no reliable D call. The V gene's germline CDR1 is MGHRA and CDR2 YSYEKL. The CDR3 spans 13 residues. Trimming took 4 bases from V and 0 from J, leaving 7 bases between them. The CDR3 DNA sequence: TGCGCCAGCAGCCCCCTAAGCTCCTACGAGCAGTACTTC. It is translated as CASSPLSSYEQYF.

V usage is TRBV6-5 and J usage is TRBJ1-4, with 7 bases aligning to TRBD1. Germline loops: CDR1 MNHEY, CDR2 SVGAGI. The CDR3 loop spans 14 amino acids. After removal of 5 bases from V and 6 bases from J, the junction contained 6 bases not matched to a gene. In DNA, the CDR3 is TGTGCCAGCAGTACACAGGGGAAGGATGAAAAACTGTTTTTT. This codes for CASSTQGKDEKLFF.

The chain uses TRBV18 and TRBJ2-1, with a weak D call TRBD2 (5 bases). CDR3 size: 17 residues. Germline V gene sequence: CDR1 KGHSH, CDR2 LQKENI. V was clipped by 2 bases and J by 8 bases, with 22 bases between them. CDR3 amino acids: CASSPILHSVRMDEQFF. The CDR3 nucleotides are TGTGCCAGCTCACCAATCTTACATAGCGTAAGGATGGATGAGCAGTTCTTC.

The chain recombines TRBV15 with TRBJ1-2, with 8 bases aligning to TRBD1. CDR3 length: 19 residues. V trimming: 1 base; J trimming: 8 bases; junction bases outside the gene matches: 21. Germline V gene data show CDR1 as LNHNV and CDR2 as YYDKDF (reference sequence). CDR3 in DNA: TGTGCCACCAGCAGAGGGGCTGGAAGACAGAAGGCAGGGGGCGTCGGCTACACCTTC. This codes for CATSRGAGRQKAGGVGYTF.

The chain recombines TRBV7-9 with TRBJ2-2, with D possibly being TRBD2 (5 bases). V was clipped by 5 bases and J by 1 base, with 11 bases between them. CDR1 is SEHNR, CDR2 FQNEAQ, per germline (reference sequence). The CDR3 is made up of 15 amino acids. The CDR3 here is CASSPPAGNTGELFF. The CDR3 DNA reads as TGTGCCAGCAGCCCTCCGGCGGGGAACACCGGGGAGCTGTTTTTT.

V usage is TRBV19 and J usage is TRBJ2-7; 12 nucleotides agree with TRBD1. V trimming: 10 bases; J trimming: 6 bases; junction bases outside the gene matches: 13. CDR3 size: 15 residues. Germline lookup yields CDR1 LNHDA and CDR2 SQIVND (reference sequence). CDR3 nucleotides: TGTGCCACCCAGGGAGCGGGACAGGGGGCCCTCGAGCAGTACTTC. Its protein is CATQGAGQGALEQYF.

The rearrangement links TRBV18 to TRBJ2-1, with TRBD2 matching 8 bases. The CDR3 runs to 16 residues. Germline CDR1 is KGHSH and CDR2 is LQKENI. J lost 6 bases, V lost 4 bases, and 11 bases had no gene match. CDR3 residues: CASSLQMAREGNEQFF. DNA of the CDR3: TGTGCCAGCTCACTCCAAATGGCACGGGAGGGCAATGAGCAGTTCTTC.

The rearrangement links TRBV5-1 to TRBJ2-7, with 9 bases fitting TRBD1. CDR3 length equals 13 residues. Germline V gene data show CDR1 as SGHRS and CDR2 as YFSETQ. V shed 4 bases, J shed 6 bases, and the junction held 5 bases outside the gene matches. The DNA for the CDR3 is TGCGCCAGCAGCCCGGACAGGGGACTCGAGCAGTACTTC. Its protein product is CASSPDRGLEQYF.

This clone was seen a handful of times. This chain joins TRBV2 and TRBJ2-3, with no clear D. The germline V gene encodes CDR1 SNHLY and CDR2 FYNNEI. This CDR3 is built from 14 residues. Trimming cost V 4 bases and J 0 bases, with 8 bases left between them. The CDR3 nucleotides are TGTGCCAGCAGTGCCCAGGCAAGCACAGATACGCAGTATTTT. Amino acids: CASSAQASTDTQYF.